The rows below give T cell receptor beta chains drawn from one sample of a study of T cell repertoires in cytomegalovirus infection. In TCRdb, the reads were re-called with MiXCR into one record per CDR3 protein. The profile shows around 320,000 distinct CDR3 sequences, more than 9% of them singletons. Input material: PBMCs. The source is a human donor in good health (CMV status not recorded). Some clones in this sample may be carry-over from other donors' samples. CDR3s include the opening cysteine and the closing phenylalanine or tryptophan. The D gene is left open where the match is weak. The size entry is marked missing in some rows and otherwise reads once, few, many or a size class.

>TRBJ1-5|NA|NA|TRBV28
CASSEGGWPQHF
TGTGCCAGCAGTGAAGGGGGTTGGCCCCAGCATTTT
>TRBJ2-1|TRBD2|NA|TRBV24-1
CATSDAGGRAGGQLSYNEQFF
TGTGCCACCAGTGACGCGGGTGGACGAGCGGGAGGCCAACTCTCCTACAATGAGCAGTTCTTC
>TRBJ1-5|NA|few|TRBV6-2/TRBV6-3
CASMPGGAGNQPQHF
TGTGCCAGCATGCCCGGGGGGGCCGGCAATCAGCCCCAGCATTTT
>TRBJ2-7|NA|NA|TRBV6-6
CASSPRNEQYF
TGTGCCAGCAGCCCCAGGAACGAGCAGTACTTC
>TRBJ1-2|NA|NA|TRBV10-3
CAIKGGFYGYTF
TGTGCCATCAAAGGCGGTTTCTATGGCTACACCTTC
>TRBJ1-6|TRBD1|NA|TRBV11-1
CASSSFGRGSSYNSPLHF
TGTGCCAGCAGCTCTTTCGGCAGGGGGAGCTCCTATAATTCACCCCTCCACTTT
>TRBJ2-1|NA|few|TRBV20-1
CSASPGVLGDNEQFF
TGCAGTGCTAGTCCCGGGGTTTTGGGGGACAATGAGCAGTTCTTC
>TRBJ2-3|TRBD2|few|TRBV7-8
CASSLGPGLVLSDTQYF
TGTGCCAGCAGCTTGGGTCCGGGACTAGTTCTATCCGATACGCAGTATTTT
>TRBJ2-5|NA|NA|TRBV30
CAWSVRGKETQYF
TGTGCCTGGAGTGTACGTGGCAAAGAGACCCAGTACTTC
>TRBJ2-1|TRBD2|many|TRBV7-2
CASSDLSGSGNEQFF
TGTGCCAGCAGCGATCTTAGCGGGAGTGGGAATGAGCAGTTCTTC
>TRBJ2-7|NA|NA|TRBV30
CAWSPLASYEQYF
TGTGCCTGGAGCCCGCTGGCTAGCTACGAGCAGTACTTC
>TRBJ1-1|NA|many|TRBV7-2
CASSLTTEAFF
TGTGCCAGCAGCCTTACCACTGAAGCTTTCTTT
>TRBJ2-1|NA|few|TRBV15
CATSRVSGTSYNEQFF
TGTGCCACCAGCAGAGTCTCTGGGACGAGCTACAATGAGCAGTTCTTC
>TRBJ1-4|NA|NA|TRBV15
CATSPAEEKLFF
TGTGCCACCAGCCCGGCGGAGGAAAAACTGTTTTTT
>TRBJ2-3|NA|few|TRBV6-6
CASRDSLFTDTQYF
TGTGCCAGCAGGGACAGCTTATTCACAGATACGCAGTATTTT
>TRBJ1-5|NA|many|TRBV20-1
CSARPQGSNQPQHF
TGCAGTGCTAGACCTCAGGGGAGCAATCAGCCCCAGCATTTT
>TRBJ1-4|NA|few|TRBV24-1
CATSDSRRGTNEKLFF
TGTGCCACCAGTGATTCACGCCGGGGGACTAATGAAAAACTGTTTTTT
>TRBJ2-1|TRBD2|NA|TRBV11-2
CASSSGTSSNEQFF
TGTGCCAGCAGCTCCGGGACTAGCTCCAATGAGCAGTTCTTC
>TRBJ2-1|TRBD2|few|TRBV30
CAWSVGLAVYNEQFF
TGTGCCTGGAGTGTCGGACTAGCGGTCTACAATGAGCAGTTCTTC
>TRBJ2-1|TRBD1|NA|TRBV6-5
CASSSTGTGDNEQFF
TGTGCCAGCAGTTCTACCGGGACAGGGGACAATGAGCAGTTCTTC
>TRBJ1-4|NA|many|TRBV7-9
CASSPEGPLGNQFF
TGTGCCAGCAGCCCCGAGGGCCCGCTAGGGAATCAGTTTTTT
>TRBJ2-7|TRBD1|many|TRBV11-2
CASSLAQGTSSYEQYF
TGTGCCAGCAGCTTAGCACAGGGGACAAGCTCCTACGAGCAGTACTTC
>TRBJ2-4|NA|few|TRBV27
CASSPAQVGAKNIQYF
TGTGCCAGCAGTCCCGCACAGGTTGGCGCAAAAAACATTCAGTACTTC
>TRBJ1-2|NA|few|TRBV20-1
CSAVGQGNTF
NA
>TRBJ2-7|TRBD1|NA|TRBV7-8
CASSSGQVSSYEQYF
TGTGCCAGCAGCTCTGGACAGGTGAGCTCCTACGAGCAGTACTTC
>TRBJ1-1|NA|many|TRBV7-8
CASSLYSGSDTEAFF
TGTGCCAGCAGCTTATATTCAGGGAGTGACACTGAAGCTTTCTTT
>TRBJ2-1|NA|few|TRBV12-3/TRBV12-4
CASSFLGSNEQFF
TGTGCCAGCAGTTTTTTGGGGAGCAATGAGCAGTTCTTC
>TRBJ1-1|NA|few|TRBV2
CASSNDVNTEAFF
TGTGCCAGCAGTAACGACGTGAACACTGAAGCTTTCTTT
>TRBJ1-1|NA|few|TRBV18
CASSTGGAANTEAFF
TGTGCCAGCTCAACGGGGGGGGCAGCGAACACTGAAGCTTTCTTT
>TRBJ2-1|TRBD1|few|TRBV6-2/TRBV6-3
CASSYSGTGGQEQFF
TGTGCCAGCAGTTACTCGGGGACAGGGGGTCAGGAGCAGTTCTTC
>TRBJ2-1|NA|few|TRBV28
CASSLLAGNEQFF
TGTGCCAGCAGTCTCCTCGCGGGAAATGAGCAGTTCTTC
>TRBJ2-7|TRBD2|few|TRBV7-3
CASSLAGGPGEQYF
TGTGCCAGCAGCCTAGCGGGAGGGCCGGGAGAGCAGTACTTC
>TRBJ2-7|NA|many|TRBV7-2
CASSYSRELEQYF
TGTGCCAGCAGCTATTCGAGGGAACTCGAGCAGTACTTC
>TRBJ2-3|TRBD2|many|TRBV7-8
CASSHGLALTDTQYF
TGTGCCAGCAGCCACGGACTAGCGCTCACAGATACGCAGTATTTT
>TRBJ2-7|NA|many|TRBV20-1
CSATEKIYEQYF
TGCAGTGCTACGGAGAAGATCTACGAGCAGTACTTC
>TRBJ2-2|NA|many|TRBV20-1
CSAKSGGSTGELFF
TGCAGTGCTAAGTCGGGCGGCAGCACCGGGGAGCTGTTTTTT
>TRBJ1-5|TRBD1|NA|TRBV28
CASSKGTGNQPQHF
TGTGCCAGCAGCAAAGGGACAGGAAATCAGCCCCAGCATTTT
>TRBJ2-1|TRBD1|NA|TRBV11-2
CASRFRDSSYNEQFF
TGTGCCAGCAGGTTCCGGGACAGCTCCTACAATGAGCAGTTCTTC
>TRBJ2-1|NA|few|TRBV6-1
CASSERVQGGEQFF
TGTGCCAGCAGTGAGCGGGTCCAGGGCGGGGAGCAGTTCTTC
>TRBJ1-1|TRBD1|few|TRBV18
CASSKDRPDEAFF
TGTGCCAGCTCAAAGGACAGGCCGGATGAAGCTTTCTTT
>TRBJ2-7|NA|many|TRBV7-8
CASRPRTYSYEQYF
TGTGCCAGCAGACCCCGCACTTATTCCTACGAGCAGTACTTC
>TRBJ2-5|TRBD1|many|TRBV7-2
CASSLRTPRGQETQYF
TGTGCCAGCAGCTTAAGGACCCCCAGGGGGCAAGAGACCCAGTACTTC
>TRBJ2-7|TRBD2|few|TRBV4-3
CASSQELAGDYEQYF
TGCGCCAGCAGCCAAGAGCTAGCGGGGGACTACGAGCAGTACTTC
>TRBJ1-5|NA|NA|TRBV3-1
CASSQAPWSGQPQHF
TGTGCCAGCAGCCAAGCCCCTTGGTCAGGGCAGCCCCAGCATTTT
>TRBJ2-1|TRBD2|NA|TRBV7-6
CASSPSAGGPSNVGFF
TGTGCCAGCAGCCCGTCAGCGGGGGGGCCTTCCAATGTTGGGTTCTTC
>TRBJ1-3|TRBD1|NA|TRBV20-1
CSARDIWGTGGNTIYF
TGCAGTGCTAGAGATATCTGGGGGACAGGTGGAAACACCATATATTTT
>TRBJ1-6|NA|many|TRBV4-3
CASSTSVGSPLHF
TGCGCCAGCAGCACCTCCGTTGGATCACCCCTCCACTTT
>TRBJ1-4|TRBD1|many|TRBV7-2
CASSLGQGGEKLFF
TGTGCCAGCAGCTTAGGACAGGGAGGTGAAAAACTGTTTTTT
>TRBJ2-5|TRBD2|NA|TRBV4-3
CASSQVLASGTVGETQYF
TGCGCCAGCAGCCAAGTGTTGGCTAGCGGGACGGTAGGAGAGACCCAGTACTTC
>TRBJ2-1|TRBD2|many|TRBV19
CASSIRAPTRTSGGEDNEQFF
TGTGCCAGTAGTATTCGTGCTCCGACAAGGACTAGCGGGGGGGAAGACAATGAGCAGTTCTTC
>TRBJ2-3|NA|many|TRBV7-2
CASSLEGPDTQYF
TGTGCCAGCAGCTTGGAGGGGCCAGATACGCAGTATTTT
>TRBJ2-7|NA|few|TRBV12-3/TRBV12-4
CASSLTGLLYEQYF
TGTGCCAGCAGCTTGACAGGACTACTCTACGAGCAGTACTTC
>TRBJ2-1|TRBD2|few|TRBV6-2/TRBV6-3
CASSYSGGGTHNEQFF
TGTGCCAGCAGTTACTCGGGCGGGGGGACCCACAATGAGCAGTTCTTC
>TRBJ1-2|NA|few|TRBV6-2/TRBV6-3
CASSYLGSSGYTF
TGTGCCAGCAGTTACCTGGGGTCGAGTGGCTACACCTTC
>TRBJ1-5|NA|many|TRBV7-2
CASSVWQAQPQHF
TGTGCCAGCAGCGTATGGCAGGCACAGCCCCAGCATTTT
>TRBJ2-5|NA|NA|TRBV11-2
CASSSPNWYQETQYF
TGTGCCAGCAGCTCCCCCAACTGGTACCAAGAGACCCAGTACTTC
>TRBJ2-7|NA|many|TRBV7-8
CASSLEQPGDEQYF
TGTGCCAGCAGCTTAGAACAGCCTGGGGACGAGCAGTACTTC
>TRBJ2-7|TRBD2|NA|TRBV5-6
CASSRLRTSGRLVREQYF
TGTGCCAGCAGCCGACTCAGGACTAGCGGGAGGCTGGTACGCGAGCAGTACTTC
>TRBJ2-7|NA|few|TRBV20-1
CSARAPIHNEQYF
TGCAGTGCTAGAGCCCCCATTCACAACGAGCAGTACTTC
>TRBJ1-2|NA|many|TRBV7-2
CASSLVVLNYGYTF
TGTGCCAGCAGCTTAGTTGTCCTGAACTATGGCTACACCTTC